The T cell receptor (beta chain) described here comes from a study of blood T cell repertoires in COVID-19. Looking at the study overall: The United States, Italy and Spain were the sources of the acute and convalescent COVID-19 samples. PBMCs, B-cell-depleted T cells, or T cells provided the cDNA or gDNA that made up the material.

Sequencing used immunoSEQ multiplex PCR; TCRdb keeps in-frame clones, though not all of them. The table shows 160,000 or so clones, with about four fifths occurring only once. The V and J ends lost 2 bases and 0 bases respectively, with 9 bases between them. Per the germline V gene, CDR1 is SGDLS and CDR2 is YYNGEE. This CDR3 has 15 amino acids. The sequencing input was peripheral blood. The chain uses TRBV9 and TRBJ2-1; D remains ambiguous. This receptor was identified in a man aged 60-69 years with acute or convalescent COVID-19. For the CDR3, the DNA is TGTGCCAGCAGCGTCGACTCACTCTCCTACAATGAGCAGTTCTTC. Encoded protein: CASSVDSLSYNEQFF. Together with reference TRBV9 and TRBJ2-1, the CDR3 gives the full variable domain: DSGVTQTPKHLITATGQRVTLRCSPRSGDLSVYWYQQSLDQGLQFLIQYYNGEERAKGNILERFSAQQFPDLHSELNLSSLELGDSALYFCASSVDSLSYNEQFFGPGTRLTVL.